The 18 T cell receptor beta chains reported below all come from one sample, sequenced in a study of cytomegalovirus exposure and HLA in healthy donors (dated by TCRdb to about 2017). Library creation used the immunoSEQ multiplex PCR assay. A mixture of 60 forward primers for TCR Vbeta segments and 13 reverse primers for TCR Jbeta segments was used in the multiplex PCR. The immuneACCESS repertoire file appears here via TCRdb, limited to in-frame rearrangements. These files lack a portion of the clones; in checked studies, under half of the deficit traces to unresolved V genes, and the cause of the others is not known. This sample holds 78,000 or so clones; 84% were observed only once. The ten most abundant clones make up 2.4% of the sample. Sequencing was carried out using PBMCs. Every receptor here comes from a woman aged 45-65 years in good health and CMV-seronegative.

For this clone: Distinct nucleotide sequences in the sample also encode this CDR3. This chain joins TRBV27 and TRBJ2-1; 7 positions agree with TRBD1. The CDR3 spans 15 residues. V shed 0 bases and J 2 bases; nucleotides not matched to a gene: 1. From germline, CDR1 is MNHEY and CDR2 SMNVEV (reference sequence). This CDR3 is CASSLSGGTYNEQFF. In DNA, the CDR3 is TGTGCCAGCAGTTTATCAGGGGGCACCTACAATGAGCAGTTCTTC.

The chain has TRBV19 and TRBJ2-1; 8 positions match TRBD2. The length of the CDR3 is 15 residues. Germline assignment: CDR1 LNHDA and CDR2 SQIVND (reference sequence). V gave up 7 bases and J gave up 7 bases; unmatched junction bases: 12. CDR3 DNA: TGTGCCAGTAAATCTAGCGGGCGGCACTTTAATGAGCAGTTCTTC. Translating gives CASKSSGRHFNEQFF. Full variable domain (outside the CDR3, taken from reference TRBV19 and TRBJ2-1): DGGITQSPKYLFRKEGQNVTLSCEQNLNHDAMYWYRQDPGQGLRLIYYSQIVNDFQKGDIAEGYSVSREKKESFPLTVTSAQKNPTAFYLCASKSSGRHFNEQFFGPGTRLTVL.

This chain uses TRBV2 with TRBJ1-6; D remains unclear. The CDR3 is 13 amino acids. Germline V gene lookup returns CDR1 SNHLY and CDR2 FYNNEI. Trimming cost V 7 bases and J 7 bases, with 11 bases left between them. The CDR3 loop is CASIMAPNSPLHF. The DNA of the CDR3 is TGTGCCAGCATTATGGCCCCCAATTCACCCCTCCACTTT.

This chain joins TRBV7-9 and TRBJ2-1; 11 bases map to TRBD2. Germline CDR1 is SEHNR and CDR2 is FQNEAQ (reference sequence). The CDR3 covers 12 residues. V lost 5 bases to trimming and J lost 16 bases; unmatched junction nucleotides: 7. The CDR3 DNA reads as TGTGCCAGCAGCCAAATAGCGGGAGGGCCTTTCTTC. Protein sequence: CASSQIAGGPFF.

The rearrangement uses TRBV6-1 and TRBJ2-1; D gene unclear. Trimming took off 1 base at V and 0 bases at J, with 7 bases between the two ends. Germline V gene lookup returns CDR1 MNHNS and CDR2 SASEGT. CDR3 length: 15 amino acids. CDR3 nucleotide sequence: TGTGCCAGCAGTGAAGTGGCTAGCTCCTACAATGAGCAGTTCTTC. This sequence encodes CASSEVASSYNEQFF.

This chain connects TRBV7-2 to TRBJ1-2, with D possibly matching TRBD1 (5 bases). The V gene's germline CDR1 is SGHTA and CDR2 FQGNSA. The CDR3 length is 15 residues. The V end lost 2 bases, the J end lost 2 bases, and 12 bases lay between the germline ends. The CDR3 DNA is TGTGCCAGCAGCTTATCGGGACTCAGCAACTATGGCTACACCTTC. Translated, it gives CASSLSGLSNYGYTF.

CDR3 in amino acids: CASSRPGTGGETQYF. CDR3 in DNA: TGTGCCAGCAGTCGTCCCGGGACAGGCGGAGAGACCCAGTACTTC. The chain recombines TRBV7-2 with TRBJ2-5; the match to TRBD1 covers 8 bases. The CDR3 is 15 amino acids. V was clipped by 6 bases and J by 4 bases; unmatched bases: 10. Germline V gene lookup returns CDR1 SGHTA and CDR2 FQGNSA.

The CDR3 DNA reads TGTGCCAGCAGTTTGGGACTAGCGGGAAATGGGGGGACCGGGGAGCTGTTTTTT. Translating gives CASSLGLAGNGGTGELFF. The chain has TRBV27 and TRBJ2-2; 13 positions match TRBD2. The CDR3 has 18 residues. With 3 bases clipped from V and 5 bases from J, the junction kept 9 bases outside the gene matches. CDR1 and CDR2 from the germline V gene are MNHEY and SMNVEV (reference sequence).

This sequence joins TRBV2 and TRBJ2-3; tentative D call: TRBD2 (6 bases). The CDR3 runs 15 residues. Trimming cost V 8 bases and J 0 bases, with 15 bases left between them. In germline, CDR1 is SNHLY, CDR2 FYNNEI. CDR3 coding DNA: TGTGCCAGCGGGGGACTGGGCGGCAGCACAGATACGCAGTATTTT. Translation: CASGGLGGSTDTQYF.

The chain recombines TRBV14 with TRBJ2-2, with TRBD1 matching 10 bases. This CDR3 is 15 amino acids long. V shed 10 bases and J 4 bases; nucleotides not matched to a gene: 9. From germline, CDR1 is SGHDN and CDR2 FVKESK. The CDR3 here is CAIPGQGISTGELFF. The CDR3, as DNA: TGTGCCATTCCGGGACAGGGGATTTCCACCGGGGAGCTGTTTTTT.

The chain employs TRBV2 and TRBJ2-1; possibly TRBD1 for D (6 bases). From germline, CDR1 is SNHLY and CDR2 FYNNEI. CDR3 length: 16 amino acids. Trimming shortened V by 0 bases and J by 3 bases, and 12 bases separated the two germline ends. The CDR3 here is CASSEALRTVYNEQFF. DNA for the CDR3: TGTGCCAGCAGTGAAGCGCTTCGGACAGTCTACAATGAGCAGTTCTTC.

The gene calls are TRBV27 and TRBJ1-1; no clear D. Germline CDR1 is MNHEY and CDR2 is SMNVEV (reference sequence). Trimming removed 7 bases at V and 0 bases at J, with 18 bases between. The CDR3 loop spans 16 amino acids. The DNA for the CDR3 is TGTGCCAGCACCCCAGGTCCAGGAAAATTGAACACTGAAGCTTTCTTT. Protein sequence: CASTPGPGKLNTEAFF.

Regarding this clone: One junction end disagrees with the germline gene, perhaps due to a read error. Different DNA sequences within this sample yield the same CDR3. V is TRBV15 and J is TRBJ1-2, with TRBD1 matching over 7 bases. CDR3 length: 14 residues. Per the germline V gene, CDR1 is LNHNV and CDR2 is YYDKDF (reference sequence). The CDR3 region is CATSSNRGLGGYTF. The DNA for the CDR3 is TGTGCCACCAGCAGCAACAGGGGATTAGGTGGCTACACCTTT.

The gene calls are TRBV9 and TRBJ2-3, with 7 bases that match TRBD2. The length of the CDR3 is 14 residues. J gave up 7 bases and V 3 bases, and 8 bases lay outside the gene matches. Germline loops: CDR1 SGDLS, CDR2 YYNGEE. CDR3 sequence (DNA): TGTGCCAGCAGCGGGGGGGGACGCACGAATACGCAGTATTTT. The encoded protein is CASSGGGRTNTQYF.

This chain links TRBV5-8 with TRBJ1-5, with no clear D. Germline assignment: CDR1 SGHTS and CDR2 YDEGEE. CDR3 size: 13 residues. The V end lost 5 bases, the J end lost 5 bases, and 11 bases lay between the germline ends. The CDR3, as DNA: TGTGCCAGCAGTCCCGATGGGCATCAGCCCCAGCATTTT. The encoded protein is CASSPDGHQPQHF.

The chain uses TRBV7-9 and TRBJ2-7; 9 nucleotides agree with TRBD2. The germline V gene encodes CDR1 SEHNR and CDR2 FQNEAQ (reference sequence). The CDR3 contains 15 residues. V gave up 4 bases and J gave up 2 bases; unmatched junction bases: 6. CDR3 in amino acids: CASSSTSGLTYEQYF. The CDR3 DNA is TGTGCCAGCAGCTCTACTAGCGGGCTCACCTACGAGCAGTACTTC.

The chain couples TRBV6-5 to TRBJ1-2; 9 bases agree with TRBD1. With 4 bases clipped from V and 4 bases from J, the junction kept 7 bases outside the gene matches. Germline loops: CDR1 MNHEY, CDR2 SVGAGI. The CDR3 has 15 amino acids. The DNA for the CDR3 is TGTGCCAGCAGTTCCCCGGGACAGGGCATCTATGGCTACACCTTC. This translates into CASSSPGQGIYGYTF.

The CDR3 DNA reads TGTGCCAGCAGCTTAGTGGCTAGCGGCGATGAGCAGTTCTTC. It specifies CASSLVASGDEQFF. This chain joins TRBV7-2 and TRBJ2-1, with TRBD2 identical over 7 bases. Unmatched junction bases numbered 5, after V lost 1 base and J lost 8 bases. The CDR3 consists of 14 residues. The germline V gene encodes CDR1 SGHTA and CDR2 FQGNSA. The variable domain in full, completed from reference TRBV7-2 and TRBJ2-1, reads GAGVSQSPSNKVTEKGKDVELRCDPISGHTALYWYRQSLGQGLEFLIYFQGNSAPDKSGLPSDRFSAERTGGSVSTLTIQRTQQEDSAVYLCASSLVASGDEQFFGPGTRLTVL.